These 14 T cell receptor beta chains share one sample of origin, sequenced in a study of cytomegalovirus exposure and HLA in healthy donors. PCR primers comprised 60 Vbeta and 13 Jbeta primers. The method was immunoSEQ multiplex PCR; TCRdb's version includes in-frame clones alone and lacks a portion of them. The sample has roughly 100,000 clones; 78% are singletons. The material sequenced was PBMCs. All receptors derive from a male donor in good health and CMV-seronegative.

This clone was recorded once. The chain has TRBV2 and TRBJ2-1, with 10 bases that match TRBD2. Germline loops: CDR1 SNHLY, CDR2 FYNNEI. Trimming removed 7 bases from V and 5 bases from J; junction bases left unmatched: 5. The CDR3 totals 14 residues. The CDR3 protein is CASKSGRANNEQFF. The CDR3 DNA reads as TGTGCCAGCAAGAGCGGGAGGGCCAACAATGAGCAGTTCTTC.

This clone came up once. The gene calls are TRBV4-1 and TRBJ2-5, with D tentatively TRBD2 (6 bases). CDR3 size: 16 residues. Germline V gene lookup returns CDR1 MGHRA and CDR2 YSYEKL. Trimming pared 3 bases from V and 0 bases from J, leaving 14 bases between. DNA of the CDR3: TGCGCCAGCAGCCAGAAGTTAGCGGAGTACCAAGAGACCCAGTACTTC. Protein: CASSQKLAEYQETQYF.

This clone occurred a few times. V usage is TRBV7-9 and J usage is TRBJ2-5, with D perhaps TRBD1 (5 bases). The DNA end favors TRBJ2-7, so the J call may be wrong. The CDR3 is 13 amino acids. Germline assignment: CDR1 SEHNR and CDR2 FQNEAQ (reference sequence). CDR3 coding DNA: TGTGCCAGCAGCCAAGGGGTGGGCAACGAGCAGTACTTC. This translates into CASSQGVGNEQYF.

V gene TRBV7-9 combines with J gene TRBJ1-1, with D tentatively TRBD1 (6 bases). The germline gives CDR1 SEHNR, CDR2 FQNEAQ (reference sequence). The CDR3 has 17 residues. Trimming left V 3 bases short and J 3 bases short, with 20 bases between. The CDR3, as DNA: TGTGCCAGCAGCTTTCCTAAGACAGGCGTCGGGGACACTGAAGCTTTCTTT. It is translated as CASSFPKTGVGDTEAFF.

The count of this clone is one. The J gene is TRBJ1-2, the V gene TRBV7-3; 12 positions agree with TRBD1. This CDR3 has 14 amino acids. CDR1 SGHTA and CDR2 FQGTGA come from the germline V gene. The junction had 5 bases not matched to a gene; V was cut back by 4 bases and J by 8 bases. CDR3 sequence (DNA): TGTGCCAGCAGCTCGGGACAGGGGGCGCAAGGCTACACCTTC. This translates into CASSSGQGAQGYTF.

The J gene is TRBJ2-4, the V gene TRBV28; 9 bases agree with TRBD1. Germline-derived CDR1 and CDR2 are MDHEN and SYDVKM. Trimming took 5 bases from V and 7 from J; bases not matched to a gene: 12. The length of the CDR3 is 16 residues. This chain's CDR3 is CASSPPQQGAVNIQYF. The CDR3 DNA reads as TGTGCCAGCAGTCCACCCCAACAGGGGGCTGTTAACATTCAGTACTTC.

This clone has ten or more counts. The chain uses TRBV28 and TRBJ2-5; a possible D gene is TRBD1 (6 bases). The germline V and J ends were trimmed by 7 bases and 5 bases, with 11 bases remaining between them. The CDR3 length is 12 residues. Germline CDR1 reads MDHEN; CDR2 reads SYDVKM. The CDR3 reads CASTRGIETQYF. As DNA, the CDR3 is TGTGCCAGCACCAGGGGCATCGAGACCCAGTACTTC. Based on the CDR3 plus reference TRBV28 and TRBJ2-5, the full variable domain is DVKVTQSSRYLVKRTGEKVFLECVQDMDHENMFWYRQDPGLGLRLIYFSYDVKMKEKGDIPEGYSVSREKKERFSLILESASTNQTSMYLCASTRGIETQYFGPGTRLLVL.

The CDR3 bases are TGTGCCAGCAGCTTTCGGGGCAAAAACATTCAGTACTTC. This translates into CASSFRGKNIQYF. This chain uses TRBV13 with TRBJ2-4, with D perhaps matching TRBD2 (5 bases). CDR1 and CDR2 from the germline V gene are PRHDT and FYEKMQ (reference sequence). The CDR3 is 13 residues long. Trimming stripped 3 bases from V and 3 bases from J, with 6 bases between.

In DNA form, the CDR3 reads TGTGCCAGCAGCTTAGCACTAGCGGCCCCCAACGCCCAGTACTTC. The encoded protein is CASSLALAAPNAQYF. The chain employs TRBV11-2 and TRBJ2-5; 8 nucleotides line up with TRBD2. J lost 9 bases, V lost 1 base, and 10 bases had no gene match. There are 15 residues in the CDR3. The germline V gene has CDR1 SGHAT and CDR2 FQNNGV.

This clone was detected only once. The CDR3 DNA sequence: TGTGCCAGCAGCAGCAGGGATTTGTGGGATTCACCCCTCCACTTT. Residues: CASSSRDLWDSPLHF. This chain joins TRBV7-8 and TRBJ1-6, with a weak D call TRBD1 (5 bases). CDR1 SGHVS and CDR2 FQNEAQ come from the germline V gene. Trimming stripped 5 bases from V and 8 bases from J, with 16 bases between. This CDR3 spans 15 amino acids. The complete variable domain, with remaining parts taken from reference TRBV7-8 and TRBJ1-6, reads GAGVSQSPRYKVAKRGQDVALRCDPISGHVSLFWYQQALGQGPEFLTYFQNEAQLDKSGLPSDRFFAERPEGSVSTLKIQRTQQEDSAVYLCASSSRDLWDSPLHFGNGTRLTVT.

V usage is TRBV7-6 and J usage is TRBJ2-7; the D gene is possibly TRBD1 (5 bases). V lost 1 base and J 2 bases, leaving 9 bases between the germline ends. The length of the CDR3 is 14 residues. The germline gives CDR1 SGHVS, CDR2 FNYEAQ. The CDR3 region has the DNA TGTGCCAGCAGCTTAGGTTCGACAGCCTACGAGCAGTACTTC. It specifies CASSLGSTAYEQYF.

V usage is TRBV11-2 and J usage is TRBJ2-2; the match to TRBD2 covers 9 bases. V shed 4 bases, J shed 6 bases, and the junction held 18 bases outside the gene matches. CDR3 length equals 19 residues. Germline CDR1 reads SGHAT; CDR2 reads FQNNGV. The CDR3 bases are TGTGCCAGCAGCTCCCTTTGGGGCGGGAGGGCCGGGTTGGCCGGGGAGCTGTTTTTT. This codes for CASSSLWGGRAGLAGELFF.

CDR3: CASSLASYDYEQYF. The CDR3 DNA reads TGCGCCAGCAGCTTGGCTTCCTATGACTACGAGCAGTACTTC. This sequence joins TRBV5-1 and TRBJ2-5; D remains unclear. The J call could be wrong; TRBJ2-7 is a better fit for the DNA end. The CDR3 spans 14 residues. Germline V CDR1 and CDR2: SGHRS, YFSETQ.

The V gene is TRBV4-1, the J gene TRBJ2-7; 8 bases match TRBD2. The CDR3 length is 16 residues. CDR1 is MGHRA, CDR2 YSYEKL, per germline. Trimming removed 3 bases from V and 7 bases from J; junction bases left unmatched: 14. The CDR3 DNA reads as TGCGCCAGCAGCCACAACCCGGGACTAGGGGTGGAAGAGCAGTACTTC. This encodes CASSHNPGLGVEEQYF.